This TCR beta chain derives from a study of blood T cell repertoires in COVID-19. Overall study: PBMCs, B-cell-depleted T cells, or T cells provided the cDNA or gDNA that made up the material.

Measured with immunoSEQ multiplex PCR; TCRdb has only the in-frame clones, and not every one. The sample shows fewer than 250,000 clones, roughly 84% of them seen only once. V was clipped by 2 bases and J by 5 bases, with 11 bases between them. Germline V gene sequence: CDR1 KGHDR, CDR2 SFDVKD. This CDR3 contains 14 residues. Material for sequencing was peripheral blood. The sequence derives from a man in his forties with acute or convalescent COVID-19. The V gene is TRBV24-1, the J gene TRBJ1-2, with D hard to call. The CDR3 nucleotides are TGTGCCACCAGTGATTCGCCTACGCTATATGGCTACACCTTC. This gives the protein CATSDSPTLYGYTF.